The 30 T cell receptor beta chains presented below share a single source sample, sequenced in a study of blood T cell repertoires in COVID-19. TCRdb's table, derived via immunoSEQ multiplex PCR, lists solely in-frame clones and lacks some. Of approximately 200,000 clones listed, around 80% are singletons. What was sequenced was peripheral blood. The receptors originated from a woman older than 75 with COVID-19, enrolled during active disease.

V and J are TRBV21-1 and TRBJ2-7; TRBD2 reflects the table's D call only, with no check against the DNA. TRBV21-1 is a listed pseudogene. CDR3 size: 19 residues. CDR3 DNA: TGTGCCAGCAGCCGAGAGACTAGCGGGAGGAAGGGGACCCTATTGGAGCAGTACTTC. Amino acid sequence: CASSRETSGRKGTLLEQYF.

This clone was recorded once. The J gene is TRBJ1-1, the V gene TRBV5-6; 10 nucleotides line up with TRBD1. The CDR3 length is 15 residues. Per germline, CDR1 SGHDT and CDR2 YYEEEE. V shed 4 bases, J shed 2 bases, and the junction held 5 bases outside the gene matches. CDR3 protein: CASSQTTGGNTEAFF. CDR3 sequence (DNA): TGTGCCAGCAGCCAGACGACAGGGGGCAACACTGAAGCTTTCTTT.

The gene calls are TRBV11-2 and TRBJ2-1; 7 positions match TRBD2. This CDR3 contains 15 residues. V lost 4 bases to trimming and J lost 5 bases; unmatched junction nucleotides: 8. The germline V gene encodes CDR1 SGHAT and CDR2 FQNNGV. The DNA of the CDR3 is TGTGCCAGCAGCTCTCACCTAGCGGCTGACAATGAGCAGTTCTTC. Translated, it gives CASSSHLAADNEQFF.

This sequence joins TRBV6-2 or TRBV6-3 and TRBJ1-1, with D possibly being TRBD1 (5 bases). Germline CDR1 reads MNHEY; CDR2 reads SVGEGT. The V gene lost 0 bases and the J gene lost 4 bases, with 9 bases spanning the gap. CDR3 length: 14 amino acids. The CDR3 region has the DNA TGTGCCAGCAGTTACTCGTCGGGGGGCACTGAAGCTTTCTTT. It translates to CASSYSSGGTEAFF.

The chain employs TRBV9 and TRBJ2-2; 8 nucleotides match TRBD1. Germline V CDR1 and CDR2: SGDLS, YYNGEE. The CDR3 covers 14 residues. The junction had 7 bases not matched to a gene; V was cut back by 7 bases and J by 5 bases. The CDR3 DNA reads as TGTGCCAGCGGCAGGGGGCATGGTACCGGGGAGCTGTTTTTT. This encodes CASGRGHGTGELFF.

The chain joins TRBV24-1 to TRBJ2-7; TRBD2 matches at 13 bases. The germline gives CDR1 KGHDR, CDR2 SFDVKD. Losses at the gene ends were 2 bases for V and 3 bases for J; bases not matched to a gene: 3. This CDR3 has 16 residues. The CDR3 is CATSDYGTSGVYEQYF. As DNA, the CDR3 is TGTGCCACCAGTGATTACGGGACTAGCGGGGTCTACGAGCAGTACTTC.

The chain has TRBV6-2 or TRBV6-3 and TRBJ2-3; 8 positions agree with TRBD2. CDR1 and CDR2 (germline): MNHEY, SVGEGT. The CDR3 sequence is 15 residues long. Trimming at V came to 3 bases and at J to 4 bases, leaving 6 bases not matched to a gene. Here the CDR3 DNA reads TGTGCCAGCAGTTATCTCGGACTAGCAGCAGATACGCAGTATTTT. Its protein is CASSYLGLAADTQYF.

V and J are TRBV28 and TRBJ1-2, with TRBD1 as a possible D gene (6 bases). The V end was cut by 6 bases, the J end by 8 bases, with 10 bases between. The CDR3 consists of 11 residues. CDR1 and CDR2 (germline): MDHEN, SYDVKM. The CDR3 loop is CASRTGRGYTF. The CDR3 coding sequence is TGTGCCAGCAGGACAGGTCGGGGCTACACCTTC.

The chain combines TRBV9 with TRBJ2-2, with D possibly matching TRBD1 (5 bases). Trimming took 2 bases from V and 6 from J, leaving 8 bases between them. The CDR3 is made up of 13 amino acids. CDR1 and CDR2 from the germline V gene are SGDLS and YYNGEE. The CDR3 DNA reads as TGTGCCAGCAGCGTTCAAGGGGCCGGGGAGCTGTTTTTT. Translation: CASSVQGAGELFF. Full variable domain (missing parts from reference TRBV9 and TRBJ2-2): DSGVTQTPKHLITATGQRVTLRCSPRSGDLSVYWYQQSLDQGLQFLIQYYNGEERAKGNILERFSAQQFPDLHSELNLSSLELGDSALYFCASSVQGAGELFFGEGSRLTVL.

The rearrangement joins TRBV5-1 to TRBJ2-3, with 8 positions matching TRBD2. The CDR3 is 15 amino acids. CDR1 is SGHRS, CDR2 YFSETQ, per germline. The junction had 6 bases not matched to a gene; V was cut back by 5 bases and J by 1 base. As DNA, the CDR3 is TGCGCCAGCAGTGAGCTACTAGCGGGCACAGATACGCAGTATTTT. Translating gives CASSELLAGTDTQYF.

The J gene is TRBJ2-2, the V gene TRBV7-9; D perhaps matches TRBD2 (6 bases). Germline values: CDR1 SEHNR, CDR2 FQNEAQ (reference sequence). Trimming removed 7 bases at V and 4 bases at J, with 13 bases between. This CDR3 is 14 amino acids long. The CDR3: CASILTGGTGELFF. Written as DNA, the CDR3 is TGTGCCAGCATCCTGACCGGGGGCACCGGGGAGCTGTTTTTT.

Comments on this clone: The junction does not match germline at one end; this may be a read error. The chain is built from TRBV19 and TRBJ1-1, with 7 bases matching TRBD1. Germline CDR1 reads LNHDA; CDR2 reads SQIVND (reference sequence). CDR3 length equals 14 residues. In DNA, the CDR3 is TGTGCCAGTAGTTTCCTACAGGGGAACCCTGAAGCTTTCTTT. Amino acid sequence: CASSFLQGNPEAFF.

The chain employs TRBV7-9 and TRBJ1-4; D is undetermined. The length of the CDR3 is 13 residues. Germline CDR1 SEHNR, CDR2 FQNEAQ (reference sequence). Trimming took off 6 bases at V and 6 bases at J, with 11 bases between the two ends. This chain's CDR3 is CASSTGFYEKLFF. CDR3 nucleotide sequence: TGTGCCAGCAGTACGGGGTTCTATGAAAAACTGTTTTTT.

The chain recombines TRBV2 with TRBJ2-6, with D perhaps matching TRBD1 (6 bases). CDR3 size: 15 residues. V was cut by 3 bases and J by 0 bases, with 6 bases left in between. CDR1 and CDR2 (germline): SNHLY, FYNNEI. CDR3 in amino acids: CASSEDSSGANVLTF. Here the CDR3 DNA reads TGTGCCAGCAGTGAGGACAGCTCTGGGGCCAACGTCCTGACTTTC.

The V gene is TRBV5-1, the J gene TRBJ2-1; D uncertain. The CDR3 runs to 13 residues. The germline V and J ends were trimmed by 5 bases and 5 bases, with 11 bases remaining between them. From germline, CDR1 is SGHRS and CDR2 YFSETQ. The CDR3 nucleotides are TGCGCCAGCAGACCTAACCAAAACAATGAGCAGTTCTTC. Amino acid sequence: CASRPNQNNEQFF.

In this sample, this clone turned up a few times. This sequence joins TRBV28 and TRBJ2-4, with D possibly being TRBD2 (5 bases). The germline CDR1 and CDR2 sequences are MDHEN and SYDVKM. Trimming removed 6 bases from V and 2 bases from J, with 11 bases in between. The CDR3 loop spans 14 amino acids. CDR3 DNA sequence: TGTGCCAGCAGCAGGACTCTTACCAAAAACATTCAGTACTTC. Its protein product is CASSRTLTKNIQYF.

This clone was seen once. This chain links TRBV18 with TRBJ2-7; no clear D. V was shortened by 4 bases and J by 2 bases, with 12 bases between the two germline ends. The germline V gene has CDR1 KGHSH and CDR2 LQKENI. CDR3 length: 14 residues. CDR3 amino acids: CASSLLRSTYEQYF. The DNA for the CDR3 is TGTGCCAGCTCACTCCTGCGTAGTACCTACGAGCAGTACTTC.

The chain couples TRBV12-5 to TRBJ2-3; TRBD2 agrees at 10 bases. This CDR3 is built from 16 residues. Germline CDR1 LGHNT, CDR2 FRNRAP. V lost 5 bases, J lost 2 bases, and 7 bases stayed unmatched. In DNA, the CDR3 is TGTGCTAGTGGTCCAGGGACTAGCGTCGACACAGATACGCAGTATTTT. The encoded protein is CASGPGTSVDTDTQYF.

The V gene is TRBV20-1, the J gene TRBJ1-2; D call uncertain. This CDR3 is 11 amino acids long. V lost 3 bases, J lost 5 bases, and 7 bases lay in between. Germline CDR1 and CDR2: DFQATT and SNEGSKA (reference sequence). The CDR3 nucleotides read TGCAGTGCTAGTACAGATTATGGCTACACCTTC. Translating gives CSASTDYGYTF.

The chain employs TRBV28 and TRBJ1-2, with 10 bases aligning to TRBD1. Trimming took 4 bases from V and 7 from J; bases not matched to a gene: 9. Germline CDR1 MDHEN, CDR2 SYDVKM. CDR3 length: 15 residues. CDR3 DNA sequence: TGTGCCAGCAGTTCCCCAGGACAGGGGGAAGCTGGCTACACCTTC. It codes for CASSSPGQGEAGYTF.

This clone occurred many times. V usage is TRBV11-2 and J usage is TRBJ2-1, with 9 nucleotides matching TRBD1. The CDR3 runs 15 residues. With 5 bases clipped from V and 3 bases from J, the junction kept 5 bases outside the gene matches. CDR1 and CDR2 from the germline V gene are SGHAT and FQNNGV. This chain's CDR3 is CASSQGTGLYNEQFF. As DNA, the CDR3 is TGTGCCAGCAGCCAAGGGACAGGGCTCTACAATGAGCAGTTCTTC.

The chain links TRBV10-3 to TRBJ2-3; the match to TRBD2 covers 9 bases. Germline CDR1 and CDR2: ENHRY and SYGVKD. The CDR3 runs to 15 residues. J was trimmed by 4 bases and V by 2 bases; bases with no gene match: 4. CDR3: CAISEPGLAADTQYF. The CDR3 nucleotides read TGTGCCATCAGTGAGCCGGGACTAGCTGCAGATACGCAGTATTTT.

The chain has TRBV18 and TRBJ1-4; 7 nucleotides align to TRBD1. The CDR3 runs to 16 residues. V lost 3 bases to trimming and J lost 3 bases; unmatched junction nucleotides: 7. Germline V gene lookup returns CDR1 KGHSH and CDR2 LQKENI. CDR3 loop: CASSPPNRGSNEKLFF. The CDR3 DNA reads as TGTGCCAGCTCACCGCCTAACAGGGGTTCTAATGAAAAACTGTTTTTT.

The CDR3 here is CASSLDRVNYGYTF. CDR3 DNA: TGCGCCAGCAGCTTGGACAGGGTTAACTATGGCTACACCTTC. V usage is TRBV5-1 and J usage is TRBJ1-2, with TRBD1 as a possible D gene (6 bases). Germline CDR1 is SGHRS and CDR2 is YFSETQ. The ends were cut back, 0 bases at V and 1 base at J, with 7 bases in the middle. The CDR3 has 14 residues. The complete variable domain, with remaining parts taken from reference TRBV5-1 and TRBJ1-2, reads KAGVTQTPRYLIKTRGQQVTLSCSPISGHRSVSWYQQTPGQGLQFLFEYFSETQRNKGNFPGRFSGRQFSNSRSEMNVSTLELGDSALYLCASSLDRVNYGYTFGSGTRLTVV.

This clone was detected ten times or more. The rearrangement links TRBV5-8 to TRBJ2-7; tentatively, D is TRBD2 (5 bases). V lost 7 bases to trimming and J lost 6 bases, with 14 bases between them. This CDR3 has 12 amino acids. Per the germline V gene, CDR1 is SGHTS and CDR2 is YDEGEE. The CDR3 nucleotides are TGTGCCAGCGCCTACCGGGCGGGCGAGCAGTACTTC. Its translation is CASAYRAGEQYF.

This chain uses TRBV6-5 with TRBJ2-7, with 11 positions matching TRBD2. This CDR3 spans 14 amino acids. CDR1 and CDR2 from the germline V gene are MNHEY and SVGAGI. The J segment lost 3 bases and the V segment lost 7 bases, leaving 5 bases of the junction unmatched. CDR3 region: CASKLAGAFYEQYF. The DNA for the CDR3 is TGTGCCAGCAAACTAGCGGGAGCGTTCTACGAGCAGTACTTC.

V is TRBV24-1 and J is TRBJ1-5, with D possibly matching TRBD1 (6 bases). This CDR3 comprises 17 residues. The germline V gene has CDR1 KGHDR and CDR2 SFDVKD. V dropped 0 bases and J dropped 5 bases, with 16 bases sitting between them. The CDR3 protein is CATSDLTGGAGDQPQHF. In DNA form, the CDR3 reads TGTGCCACCAGTGATTTGACGGGGGGCGCGGGCGATCAGCCCCAGCATTTT.

The chain joins TRBV7-2 to TRBJ1-2, with TRBD1 as a possible D gene (6 bases). Germline V gives CDR1 SGHTA, CDR2 FQGNSA. The CDR3 sequence is 13 residues long. Trimming removed 2 bases from V and 4 bases from J, with 8 bases in between. The CDR3 sequence is CASSLIGGYGYTF. DNA of the CDR3: TGTGCCAGCAGCTTAATAGGGGGCTATGGCTACACCTTC.

The chain combines TRBV29-1 with TRBJ2-7; 13 nucleotides match TRBD2. CDR3 length: 16 residues. V lost 3 bases and J lost 4; bases outside the gene matches: 9. Per germline, CDR1 SQVTM and CDR2 ANQGSEA. This chain's CDR3 is CSVDRGLAGFKYEQYF. The CDR3 nucleotides read TGCAGCGTTGACAGGGGACTAGCGGGATTCAAATACGAGCAGTACTTC.

This sequence joins TRBV4-1 and TRBJ1-1, with a weak D call TRBD1 (6 bases). From germline, CDR1 is MGHRA and CDR2 YSYEKL. V was clipped by 1 base and J by 0 bases, with 9 bases between them. The CDR3 consists of 15 residues. The CDR3 is CASSQAGTMNTEAFF. DNA for the CDR3: TGCGCCAGCAGCCAAGCCGGGACAATGAACACTGAAGCTTTCTTT.